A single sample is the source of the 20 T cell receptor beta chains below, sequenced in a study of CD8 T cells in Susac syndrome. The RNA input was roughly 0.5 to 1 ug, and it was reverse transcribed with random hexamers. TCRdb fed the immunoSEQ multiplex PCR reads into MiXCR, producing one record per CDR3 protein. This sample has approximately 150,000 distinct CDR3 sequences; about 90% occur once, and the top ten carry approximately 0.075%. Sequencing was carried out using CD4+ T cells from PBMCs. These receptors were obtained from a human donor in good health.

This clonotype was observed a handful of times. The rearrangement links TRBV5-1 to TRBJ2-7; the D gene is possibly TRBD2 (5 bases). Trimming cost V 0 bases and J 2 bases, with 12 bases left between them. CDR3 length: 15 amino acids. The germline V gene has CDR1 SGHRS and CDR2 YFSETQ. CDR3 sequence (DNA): TGCGCCAGCAGCTTGGGTCCGGACGGGACCTACGAGCAGTACTTC. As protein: CASSLGPDGTYEQYF.

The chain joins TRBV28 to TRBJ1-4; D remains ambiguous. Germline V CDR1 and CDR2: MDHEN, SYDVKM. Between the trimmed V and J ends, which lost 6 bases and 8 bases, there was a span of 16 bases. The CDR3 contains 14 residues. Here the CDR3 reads CASSPEDDWEKLFF. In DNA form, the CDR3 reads TGTGCCAGCAGCCCGGAGGACGATTGGGAAAAACTGTTTTTT.

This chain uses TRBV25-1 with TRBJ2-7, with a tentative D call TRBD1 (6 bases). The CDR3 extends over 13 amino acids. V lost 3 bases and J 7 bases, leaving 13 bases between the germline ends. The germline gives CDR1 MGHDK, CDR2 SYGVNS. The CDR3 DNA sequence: TGTGCCAGCAGTGATTCAGGGGCTCGGGAGCAGTACTTC. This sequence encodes CASSDSGAREQYF.

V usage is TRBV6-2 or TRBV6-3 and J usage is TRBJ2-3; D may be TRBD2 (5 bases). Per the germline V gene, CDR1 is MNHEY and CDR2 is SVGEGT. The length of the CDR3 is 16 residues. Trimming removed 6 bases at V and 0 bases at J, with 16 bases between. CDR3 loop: CASSHGGRDSTDTQYF. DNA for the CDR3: TGTGCCAGCAGCCACGGTGGACGGGATAGCACAGATACGCAGTATTTT.

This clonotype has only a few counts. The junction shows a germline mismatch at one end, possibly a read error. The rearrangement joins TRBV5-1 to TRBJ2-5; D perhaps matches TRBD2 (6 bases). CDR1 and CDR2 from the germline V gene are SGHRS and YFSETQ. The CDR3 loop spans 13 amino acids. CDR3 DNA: TGTGCCAGCAGTGGGGGACTCCAAGAGACCCAGTACTTC. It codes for CASSGGLQETQYF.

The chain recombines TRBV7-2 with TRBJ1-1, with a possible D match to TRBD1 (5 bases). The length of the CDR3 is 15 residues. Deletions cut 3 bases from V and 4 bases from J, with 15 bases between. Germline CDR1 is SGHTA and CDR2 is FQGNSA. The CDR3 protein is CASSFSGADGTEAFF. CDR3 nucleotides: TGTGCCAGCAGCTTTAGCGGGGCGGACGGCACTGAAGCTTTCTTT. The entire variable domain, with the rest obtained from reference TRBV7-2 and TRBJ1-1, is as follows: GAGVSQSPSNKVTEKGKDVELRCDPISGHTALYWYRQSLGQGLEFLIYFQGNSAPDKSGLPSDRFSAERTGGSVSTLTIQRTQQEDSAVYLCASSFSGADGTEAFFGQGTRLTVV.

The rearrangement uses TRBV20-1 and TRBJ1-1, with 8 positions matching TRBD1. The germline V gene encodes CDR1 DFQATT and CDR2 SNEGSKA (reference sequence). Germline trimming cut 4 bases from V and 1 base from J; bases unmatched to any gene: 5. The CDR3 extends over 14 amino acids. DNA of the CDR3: TGCAGTGCTATGGGAGACAGGGGGAACACTGAAGCTTTCTTT. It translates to CSAMGDRGNTEAFF.

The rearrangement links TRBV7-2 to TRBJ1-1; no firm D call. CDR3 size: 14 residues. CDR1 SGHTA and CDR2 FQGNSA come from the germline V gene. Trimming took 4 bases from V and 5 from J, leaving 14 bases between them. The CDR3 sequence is CASSSWGGRTEAFF. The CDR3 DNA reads TGTGCCAGCAGCTCCTGGGGAGGGCGGACTGAAGCTTTCTTT.

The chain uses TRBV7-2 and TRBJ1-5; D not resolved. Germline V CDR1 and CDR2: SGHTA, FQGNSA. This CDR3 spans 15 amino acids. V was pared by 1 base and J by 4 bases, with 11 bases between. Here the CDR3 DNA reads TGTGCCAGCAGCTTAGTGGGCGGCCAAAATCAGCCCCAGCATTTT. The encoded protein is CASSLVGGQNQPQHF.

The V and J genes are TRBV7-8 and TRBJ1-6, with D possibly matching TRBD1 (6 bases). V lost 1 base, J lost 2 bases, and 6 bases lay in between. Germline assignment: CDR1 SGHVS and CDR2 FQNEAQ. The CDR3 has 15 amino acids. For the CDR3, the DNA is TGTGCCAGCAGCTTAGGACAGGCCTATAATTCACCCCTCCACTTT. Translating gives CASSLGQAYNSPLHF.

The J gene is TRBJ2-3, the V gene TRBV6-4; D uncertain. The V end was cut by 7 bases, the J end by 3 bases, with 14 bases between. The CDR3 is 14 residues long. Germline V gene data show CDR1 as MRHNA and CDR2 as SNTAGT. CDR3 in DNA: TGTGCCAGCAACGACGGAGCTGGGACAGATACGCAGTATTTT. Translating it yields CASNDGAGTDTQYF.

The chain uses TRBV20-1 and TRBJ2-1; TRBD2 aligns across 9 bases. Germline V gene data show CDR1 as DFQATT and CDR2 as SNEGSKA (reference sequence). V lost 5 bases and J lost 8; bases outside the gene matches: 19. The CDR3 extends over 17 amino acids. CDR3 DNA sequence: TGCAGTGCTGACGGTCCGCGGCGGGGACTAGCTCTCGATGAGCAGTTCTTC. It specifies CSADGPRRGLALDEQFF.

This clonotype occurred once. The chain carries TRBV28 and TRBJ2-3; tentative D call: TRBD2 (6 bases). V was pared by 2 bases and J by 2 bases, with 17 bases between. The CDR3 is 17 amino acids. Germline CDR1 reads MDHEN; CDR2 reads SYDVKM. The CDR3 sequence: CASSLTWSGYYTDTQYF. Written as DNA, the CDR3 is TGTGCCAGCAGTTTAACGTGGAGCGGGTATTACACAGATACGCAGTATTTT.

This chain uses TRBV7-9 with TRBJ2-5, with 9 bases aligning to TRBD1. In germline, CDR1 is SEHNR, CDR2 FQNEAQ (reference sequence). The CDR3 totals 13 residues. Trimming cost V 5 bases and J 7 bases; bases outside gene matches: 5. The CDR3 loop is CASSPRTGATQYF. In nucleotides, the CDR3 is TGTGCCAGCAGCCCCCGGACAGGGGCGACCCAGTACTTC. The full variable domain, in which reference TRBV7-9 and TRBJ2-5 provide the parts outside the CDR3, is DTGVSQNPRHKITKRGQNVTFRCDPISEHNRLYWYRQTLGQGPEFLTYFQNEAQLEKSRLLSDRFSAERPKGSFSTLEIQRTEQGDSAMYLCASSPRTGATQYFGPGTRLLVL.

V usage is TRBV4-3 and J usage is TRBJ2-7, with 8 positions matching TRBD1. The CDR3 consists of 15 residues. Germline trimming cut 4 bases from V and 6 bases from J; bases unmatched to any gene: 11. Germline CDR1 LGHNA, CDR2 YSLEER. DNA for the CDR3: TGCGCCAGCAGCCGGAAGACAGGGGTTTATTCCGAGCAGTACTTC. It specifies CASSRKTGVYSEQYF.

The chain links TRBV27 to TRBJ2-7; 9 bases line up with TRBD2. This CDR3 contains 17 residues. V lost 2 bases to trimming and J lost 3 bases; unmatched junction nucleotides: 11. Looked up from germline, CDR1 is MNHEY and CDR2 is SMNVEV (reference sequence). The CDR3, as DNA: TGTGCCAGCAGTTTACTGGGGAGCGGGAGGCTATTCTACGAGCAGTACTTC. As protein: CASSLLGSGRLFYEQYF.

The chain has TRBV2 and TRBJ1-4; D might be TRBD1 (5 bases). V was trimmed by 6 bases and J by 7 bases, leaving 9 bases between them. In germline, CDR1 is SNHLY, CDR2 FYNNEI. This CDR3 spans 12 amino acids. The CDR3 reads CASRSDSEKLFF. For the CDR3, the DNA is TGTGCCAGCAGATCTGACAGTGAAAAACTGTTTTTT.

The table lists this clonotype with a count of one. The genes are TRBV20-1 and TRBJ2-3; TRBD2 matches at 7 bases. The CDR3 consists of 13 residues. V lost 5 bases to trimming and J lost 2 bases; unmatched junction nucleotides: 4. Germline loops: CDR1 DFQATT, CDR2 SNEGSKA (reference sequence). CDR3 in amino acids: CSAPGTTTDTQYF. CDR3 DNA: TGCAGTGCTCCCGGGACTACCACAGATACGCAGTATTTT.

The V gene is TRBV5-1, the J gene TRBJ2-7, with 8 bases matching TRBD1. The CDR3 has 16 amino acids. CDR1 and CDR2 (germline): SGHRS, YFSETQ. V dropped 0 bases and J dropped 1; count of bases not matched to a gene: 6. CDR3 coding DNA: TGCGCCAGCAGCTTGGAATCAGGACAGGGATCCTACGAGCAGTACTTC. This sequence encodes CASSLESGQGSYEQYF.

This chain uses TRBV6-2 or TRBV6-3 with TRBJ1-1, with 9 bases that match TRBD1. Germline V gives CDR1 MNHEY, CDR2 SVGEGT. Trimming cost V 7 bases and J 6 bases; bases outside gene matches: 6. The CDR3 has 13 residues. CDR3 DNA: TGTGCCAGCAATGGACAGGGGCAGGCTGAAGCTTTCTTT. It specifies CASNGQGQAEAFF.